The source of this T cell receptor beta chain is a study of blood T cells in healthy people across ages. Points from the study as a whole: There was a strong correlation between TCR beta diversity and naive T cell percentage.

Remarks on this clonotype: The antigen is not known.

It was with a sample-barcoded 5' primer and a J-beta primer mix that a second PCR of roughly 6 to 12 cycles was run. A template-switch adaptor containing 12 random nucleotides labeled each cDNA molecule. A single record per CDR3 protein comes from TCRdb applying MiXCR to the 5' RACE reads. The repertoire holds some 1,500,000 distinct CDR3 sequences, with 35% to 45% as singletons. The CDR3 contains 13 residues. CDR1 MNHEY and CDR2 SVGAGI come from the germline V gene. The V end was cut by 1 base, the J end by 7 bases, with 11 bases between. This receptor was obtained from a woman aged 18 to 35 in good health. Input material: blood. V is TRBV6-5 and J is TRBJ2-7, with D unresolved. The CDR3 bases are TGTGCCAGCAGTTACTATTTAGCCGGGGAGCAGTACTTC. This encodes CASSYYLAGEQYF.